A single sample is the source of the 21 T cell receptor beta chains below, sequenced in a study of shared clonotypes between healthy human individuals. Profiling relied on immunoSEQ multiplex PCR, and the TCRdb table lists in-frame clones only, not all of them. The sample records roughly 1 million clones, under 80% being singletons. Sequencing was carried out using memory CD4+ T cells sorted from blood. Subset of the sample: CD45RA-negative fraction. The receptors derive from a man younger than 30 in good health.

This clone occurred a few times. V is TRBV15 and J is TRBJ2-5, with 7 bases aligning to TRBD2. Germline values: CDR1 LNHNV, CDR2 YYDKDF (reference sequence). The CDR3 covers 16 residues. With 1 base clipped from V and 2 bases from J, the junction kept 7 bases outside the gene matches. CDR3 sequence: CATSRGTGGTQETQYF. DNA of the CDR3: TGTGCCACCAGCAGAGGGACGGGAGGTACACAAGAGACCCAGTACTTC.

This chain uses TRBV29-1 with TRBJ2-7, with D possibly being TRBD2 (6 bases). Trimming took 6 bases from V and 3 from J, leaving 12 bases between them. The CDR3 has 12 amino acids. The germline CDR1 and CDR2 sequences are SQVTM and ANQGSEA. The CDR3 protein is CSVAGTGYEQYF. The CDR3 nucleotides are TGCAGCGTGGCCGGGACTGGCTACGAGCAGTACTTC.

This clone was seen many times. This chain joins TRBV30 and TRBJ1-1; the D gene is possibly TRBD1 (5 bases). This CDR3 is built from 14 residues. Germline V gene sequence: CDR1 GTSNPN, CDR2 SVGIG (reference sequence). With 2 bases removed from V and 4 bases from J, the gap between germline ends came to 14 bases. CDR3 DNA sequence: TGTGCCTGGAGTACTCAGGGTTATGGCACTGAAGCTTTCTTT. It translates to CAWSTQGYGTEAFF.

This sequence joins TRBV19 and TRBJ1-1; D remains ambiguous. The CDR3 has 14 residues. V lost 8 bases, J lost 4 bases, and 17 bases lay in between. Germline CDR1 and CDR2: LNHDA and SQIVND (reference sequence). CDR3 bases: TGTGCCAGTGATAACCTCGGACTTAGCACTGAAGCTTTCTTT. Protein sequence: CASDNLGLSTEAFF.

A remark on this clone: A far bigger clonotype differs at one base, so this is likely a read error. The V and J genes are TRBV6-5 and TRBJ2-7; TRBD1 matches 7 bases. The germline gives CDR1 MNHEY, CDR2 SVGAGI. The CDR3 spans 14 residues. The CDR3 DNA reads TGTGCCAGCAGTGTTACCGGGACAGCCTACAAGCAGTACTTC. Translating it yields CASSVTGTAYKQYF.

This chain uses TRBV5-1 with TRBJ2-1; 10 positions agree with TRBD2. The J segment lost 2 bases and the V segment lost 1 base, leaving 9 bases of the junction unmatched. Germline CDR1 and CDR2: SGHRS and YFSETQ. The CDR3 has 18 amino acids. This CDR3 is CASSLTSGTHYPYNEQFF. Here the CDR3 DNA reads TGCGCCAGCAGCTTGACTAGCGGGACACACTACCCCTACAATGAGCAGTTCTTC.

This clone was detected ten times or more. The rearrangement links TRBV2 to TRBJ1-6; 7 bases agree with TRBD1. Germline V gene sequence: CDR1 SNHLY, CDR2 FYNNEI. Losses at the gene ends were 8 bases for V and 7 bases for J; bases not matched to a gene: 5. The CDR3 sequence is 13 residues long. Here the CDR3 reads CASGQGENSPLHF. CDR3 nucleotides: TGTGCCAGCGGTCAGGGGGAAAATTCACCCCTCCACTTT.

J is TRBJ1-3 and V is TRBV18, with unresolved D. V dropped 1 base and J dropped 0 bases, with 10 bases sitting between them. In germline, CDR1 is KGHSH, CDR2 LQKENI. The CDR3 runs 16 residues. CDR3 DNA: TGTGCCAGCTCACCACAGGGTTTTAACTCTGGAAACACCATATATTTT. The encoded protein is CASSPQGFNSGNTIYF.

The table lists this clone with a few counts. This sequence joins TRBV5-4 and TRBJ2-7; 11 positions match TRBD2. V was pared by 4 bases and J by 2 bases, with 5 bases of the junction left unmatched. This CDR3 region has 15 residues. The germline gives CDR1 SGHNT, CDR2 YYREEE (reference sequence). The CDR3 region is CASSAGTSGAYEQYF. In DNA form, the CDR3 reads TGTGCCAGCAGCGCCGGGACTAGCGGCGCCTACGAGCAGTACTTC.

This clone was recorded only once. The sample carries other DNA sequences with the same CDR3. This chain links TRBV5-1 with TRBJ1-2; D perhaps matches TRBD1 (5 bases). Trimming left V 4 bases short and J 5 bases short, with 12 bases between. This CDR3 comprises 13 residues. CDR1 SGHRS and CDR2 YFSETQ come from the germline V gene. This CDR3 reads CASSPDSPYGYTF. Here the CDR3 DNA reads TGCGCCAGCAGCCCCGACAGTCCGTATGGCTACACCTTC.

This chain links TRBV18 with TRBJ2-5, with D possibly matching TRBD1 (6 bases). The CDR3 is 14 amino acids. Germline V gives CDR1 KGHSH, CDR2 LQKENI. With 3 bases removed from V and 5 bases from J, the gap between germline ends came to 13 bases. The CDR3 is CASSPTTGWETQYF. In nucleotides, the CDR3 is TGTGCCAGCTCACCTACGACAGGCTGGGAGACCCAGTACTTC.

This clone showed up just a few times. The chain's CDR3 is CASSLTSPYREKLFF. The DNA of the CDR3 is TGTGCCAGCAGCTTGACCTCCCCTTACAGAGAAAAACTGTTTTTT. The V gene is TRBV28, the J gene TRBJ1-4; D unclear. Germline lookup yields CDR1 MDHEN and CDR2 SYDVKM. The CDR3 loop spans 15 amino acids. V lost 6 bases, J lost 8 bases, and 19 bases lay in between.

The chain uses TRBV29-1 and TRBJ1-2; 7 bases map to TRBD1. V shed 2 bases and J 4 bases; nucleotides not matched to a gene: 10. The CDR3 is 15 residues long. Germline V gives CDR1 SQVTM, CDR2 ANQGSEA. CDR3 nucleotides: TGCAGCGTTGAACAGGGGGTAATTGGTGGCTATGGCTACACCTTC. As protein: CSVEQGVIGGYGYTF.

For this clone: The sample holds other DNA sequences that translate to the same CDR3. The chain is built from TRBV2 and TRBJ1-1; D may be TRBD1 (5 bases). This CDR3 is 13 amino acids long. V lost 6 bases to trimming and J lost 1 base, with 9 bases between them. Germline V gene data show CDR1 as SNHLY and CDR2 as FYNNEI. CDR3: CASSLTENTEAFF. In DNA, the CDR3 is TGTGCCAGCAGCCTGACAGAGAACACTGAAGCTTTCTTT.

V gene TRBV5-6 combines with J gene TRBJ2-2; D may be TRBD2 (6 bases). V was shortened by 4 bases and J by 0 bases, with 13 bases between the two germline ends. The CDR3 is 16 amino acids. CDR1 is SGHDT and CDR2 is YYEEEE in the germline V gene. The CDR3 DNA reads as TGTGCCAGCAGCCTACGGACTAACGCGAACACCGGGGAGCTGTTTTTT. It encodes CASSLRTNANTGELFF. The complete variable domain, with remaining parts taken from reference TRBV5-6 and TRBJ2-2, reads DAGVTQSPTHLIKTRGQQVTLRCSPKSGHDTVSWYQQALGQGPQFIFQYYEEEERQRGNFPDRFSGHQFPNYSSELNVNALLLGDSALYLCASSLRTNANTGELFFGEGSRLTVL.

The chain links TRBV6-6 to TRBJ1-5; 8 nucleotides agree with TRBD1. The CDR3 contains 15 residues. V lost 7 bases and J lost 5; bases outside the gene matches: 10. The germline V gene has CDR1 MNHNY and CDR2 SVGAGI (reference sequence). CDR3 bases: TGTGCCAGCACCACCAAAGACAGGGGTTATCAGCCCCAGCATTTT. Translated: CASTTKDRGYQPQHF.

The chain has TRBV7-2 and TRBJ1-4; possible D gene TRBD1, 6 bases. The V end was cut by 4 bases, the J end by 8 bases, with 17 bases between. CDR3 length equals 15 residues. CDR1 is SGHTA, CDR2 FQGNSA, per germline. For the CDR3, the DNA is TGTGCCAGCAGCTCCGCGGGGGGGCTCGGGGAAAAACTGTTTTTT. Translating it yields CASSSAGGLGEKLFF. The full variable domain, completed using reference TRBV7-2 and TRBJ1-4, is GAGVSQSPSNKVTEKGKDVELRCDPISGHTALYWYRQSLGQGLEFLIYFQGNSAPDKSGLPSDRFSAERTGGSVSTLTIQRTQQEDSAVYLCASSSAGGLGEKLFFGSGTQLSVL.

This chain connects TRBV4-1 to TRBJ1-4; the D gene is possibly TRBD1 (5 bases). This CDR3 has 15 amino acids. The ends were cut back, 5 bases at V and 5 bases at J, with 15 bases in the middle. From germline, CDR1 is MGHRA and CDR2 YSYEKL. In DNA form, the CDR3 reads TGCGCCAGCAGCGCCCGGGACGGCCAGAATGAAAAACTGTTTTTT. Residues: CASSARDGQNEKLFF.

This clone has only one observation. The chain recombines TRBV5-5 with TRBJ1-5; 10 nucleotides align to TRBD1. The CDR3 runs to 17 residues. V shed 0 bases, J shed 0 bases, and the junction held 3 bases outside the gene matches. Germline V gene lookup returns CDR1 SGHKS and CDR2 YYEKEE (reference sequence). DNA for the CDR3: TGTGCCAGCAGCTTGGGGACAGGGGGATATAGCAATCAGCCCCAGCATTTT. Residues: CASSLGTGGYSNQPQHF.

The gene calls are TRBV5-1 and TRBJ1-1; D remains ambiguous. The CDR3 is 18 residues long. Germline V gene sequence: CDR1 SGHRS, CDR2 YFSETQ. The ends were cut back, 1 base at V and 4 bases at J, with 23 bases in the middle. CDR3 loop: CASSLFLLTVGSGTEAFF. In DNA form, the CDR3 reads TGCGCCAGCAGCTTGTTCCTCCTTACAGTAGGGTCCGGCACTGAAGCTTTCTTT.

The chain is built from TRBV25-1 and TRBJ1-3; D is undetermined. The CDR3 totals 10 residues. Per germline, CDR1 MGHDK and CDR2 SYGVNS. The germline V and J ends were trimmed by 4 bases and 16 bases, with 11 bases remaining between them. CDR3 DNA sequence: TGTGCCAGCAGTGCATCGCAGTGGTATTTT. It translates to CASSASQWYF.